Below, one T cell receptor (beta chain) is given with its context. Its target is unknown. The CDR3 has 15 residues. The V gene end was trimmed by 6 bases and the J gene end by 4 bases; junction bases not matched to a gene: 7. Germline-derived CDR1 and CDR2 are MNHEY and SMNVEV (reference sequence). The sort gate was single viable CD3+CD4+CD8-CD45RO+ cells for memory CD4+ T cells. Serostatus was set by detecting CMV pp150, pp28, p38, p52 IgG. The sample comes from a study of memory CD4+ T cells and cytomegalovirus serostatus. Background on the study: Donors were healthy Belgian adults, under 10 CMV seropositive and approximately 23 seronegative. Whole-study results and caveats: Suggested: most of the CMV-linked TCR signature lies in CD4+ memory cells.

The data were produced by immunoSEQ multiplex PCR, yet TCRdb's version contains in-frame clones alone and is incomplete. The sample has about 52,000 clones; 60% to 85% are singletons. The sequence derives from an adult in good health and CMV-seropositive. The V and J genes are TRBV27 and TRBJ2-7; 12 bases agree with TRBD2. Sequenced sample: memory CD4+ T cells from blood. The CDR3 spells CASSPTSGGSYEQYF. In DNA form, the CDR3 reads TGTGCCAGCAGCCCAACTAGCGGGGGGAGTTACGAGCAGTACTTC.